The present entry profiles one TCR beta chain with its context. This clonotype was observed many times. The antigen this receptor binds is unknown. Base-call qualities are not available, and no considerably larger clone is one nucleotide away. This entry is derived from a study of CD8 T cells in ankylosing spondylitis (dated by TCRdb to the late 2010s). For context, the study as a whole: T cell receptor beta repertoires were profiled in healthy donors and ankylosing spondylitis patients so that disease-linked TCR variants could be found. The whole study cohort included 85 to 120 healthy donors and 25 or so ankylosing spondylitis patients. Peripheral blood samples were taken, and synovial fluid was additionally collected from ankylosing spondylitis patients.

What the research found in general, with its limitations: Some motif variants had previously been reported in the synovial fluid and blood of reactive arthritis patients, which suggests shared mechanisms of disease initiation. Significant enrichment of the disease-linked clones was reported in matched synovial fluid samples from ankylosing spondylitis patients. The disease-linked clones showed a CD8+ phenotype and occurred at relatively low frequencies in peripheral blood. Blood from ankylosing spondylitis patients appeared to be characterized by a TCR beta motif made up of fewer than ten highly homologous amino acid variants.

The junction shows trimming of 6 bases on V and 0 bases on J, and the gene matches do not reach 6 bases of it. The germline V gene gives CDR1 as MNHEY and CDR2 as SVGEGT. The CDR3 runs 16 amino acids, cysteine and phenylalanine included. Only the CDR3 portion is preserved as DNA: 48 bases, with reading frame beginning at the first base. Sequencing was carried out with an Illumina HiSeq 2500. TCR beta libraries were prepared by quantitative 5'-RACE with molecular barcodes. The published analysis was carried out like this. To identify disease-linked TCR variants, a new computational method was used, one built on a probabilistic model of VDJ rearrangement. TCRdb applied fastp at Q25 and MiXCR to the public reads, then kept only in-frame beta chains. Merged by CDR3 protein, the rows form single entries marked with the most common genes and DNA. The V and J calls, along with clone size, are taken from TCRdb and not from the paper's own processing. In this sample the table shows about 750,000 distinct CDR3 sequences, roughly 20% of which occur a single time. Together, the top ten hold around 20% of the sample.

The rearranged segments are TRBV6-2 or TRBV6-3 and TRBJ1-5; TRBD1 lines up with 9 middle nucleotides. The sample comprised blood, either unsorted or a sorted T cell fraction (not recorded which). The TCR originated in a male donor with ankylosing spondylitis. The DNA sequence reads TGTGCCAGCAGGCGATCGACAGGGGGTAGCAATCAGCCCCAGCATTTT. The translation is CASRRSTGGSNQPQHF.